One sample yielded the 10 T cell receptor beta chains listed below, sequenced in a study of T-cell reconstitution after alpha-beta-depleted transplantation in children. Researchers prepared the TCRbeta library using unique molecular identifiers, the study reports. TCRdb reprocessed the PCR reads with MiXCR, giving one entry per CDR3 protein. The table records around 400,000 distinct CDR3 sequences, roughly 22% of them present only once. The material sequenced was PBMCs from the stem cell graft donor, taken from the stem cell graft. The receptors shown here come from a human donor who donated a stem cell graft to a child with acute myeloid leukemia.

This clonotype was detected ten times or more. This chain uses TRBV6-2 or TRBV6-3 with TRBJ1-1; D is possibly TRBD1 (5 bases). Trimming shortened V by 1 base and J by 4 bases, and 13 bases separated the two germline ends. The CDR3 length is 15 residues. Germline CDR1 MNHEY, CDR2 SVGEGT. The CDR3 loop reads CASSYFPTDFTEAFF. Written as DNA, the CDR3 is TGTGCCAGCAGTTACTTCCCGACAGATTTCACTGAAGCTTTCTTT.

The chain recombines TRBV7-2 with TRBJ1-6; D remains ambiguous. The germline V gene encodes CDR1 SGHTA and CDR2 FQGNSA. Trimming took 3 bases from V and 13 from J, leaving 19 bases between them. This CDR3 comprises 15 residues. CDR3 in DNA: TGTGCCAGCAGCTTCGGGAGGACGGAGATGACGCCCCTCCACTTT. Amino acids: CASSFGRTEMTPLHF.

In its sample, this clonotype was seen a few times. The chain employs TRBV27 and TRBJ2-1; TRBD2 agrees at 10 bases. CDR3 length: 15 residues. Germline CDR1 and CDR2: MNHEY and SMNVEV (reference sequence). V lost 8 bases and J lost 4; bases outside the gene matches: 8. The CDR3 loop reads CASQTISGRYNEQFF. CDR3 sequence (DNA): TGTGCCAGCCAGACAATTAGCGGGAGGTACAATGAGCAGTTCTTC.

V and J are TRBV9 and TRBJ2-3; 12 positions agree with TRBD1. J lost 6 bases, V lost 0 bases, and 2 bases had no gene match. CDR1 and CDR2 from the germline V gene are SGDLS and YYNGEE. The CDR3 spans 15 residues. CDR3 sequence reads: CASSVEGQGADTQYF. The CDR3 coding sequence is TGTGCCAGCAGCGTAGAGGGACAGGGGGCGGATACGCAGTATTTT.

This clonotype was seen a single time. V gene TRBV24-1 combines with J gene TRBJ2-3; D possibly corresponds to TRBD1 (6 bases). Trimming removed 4 bases from V and 0 bases from J, with 7 bases in between. The CDR3 consists of 14 residues. Germline V CDR1 and CDR2: KGHDR, SFDVKD. The chain's CDR3 is CATSETGSTDTQYF. The CDR3 bases are TGTGCCACCAGTGAGACAGGAAGCACAGATACGCAGTATTTT.

The gene calls are TRBV2 and TRBJ1-1; D unresolved. Germline V gives CDR1 SNHLY, CDR2 FYNNEI. The germline V and J ends were trimmed by 4 bases and 0 bases, with 9 bases remaining between them. The CDR3 is made up of 14 amino acids. CDR3 sequence reads: CASSAEGLNTEAFF. The DNA for the CDR3 is TGTGCCAGCAGTGCAGAGGGATTGAACACTGAAGCTTTCTTT. Looking up the rest from reference TRBV2 and TRBJ1-1 gives the full variable domain: EPEVTQTPSHQVTQMGQEVILRCVPISNHLYFYWYRQILGQKVEFLVSFYNNEISEKSEIFDDQFSVERPDGSNFTLKIRSTKLEDSAMYFCASSAEGLNTEAFFGQGTRLTVV.

There are a few counts of this clonotype. The chain carries TRBV7-3 and TRBJ2-3; 10 nucleotides align to TRBD2. Trimming at V came to 6 bases and at J to 3 bases, leaving 9 bases not matched to a gene. Germline CDR1 and CDR2: SGHTA and FQGTGA. CDR3 length equals 16 residues. The CDR3 DNA is TGTGCCAGCAGTCATACTAGCGGGGTGGGGACAGATACGCAGTATTTT. It translates to CASSHTSGVGTDTQYF.

This clonotype showed up just a few times. The rearrangement uses TRBV24-1 and TRBJ2-1; D possibly corresponds to TRBD2 (6 bases). Per germline, CDR1 KGHDR and CDR2 SFDVKD. The length of the CDR3 is 15 residues. The V end lost 3 bases, the J end lost 4 bases, and 12 bases lay between the germline ends. The CDR3 is CATSDAAGRYNEQFF. The CDR3 DNA reads TGTGCCACCAGTGATGCGGCGGGACGATACAATGAGCAGTTCTTC.

This clonotype was seen repeatedly, ten times or more. The chain combines TRBV29-1 with TRBJ2-7; 9 bases map to TRBD1. The CDR3 contains 15 residues. Germline trimming cut 5 bases from V and 2 bases from J; bases unmatched to any gene: 10. Germline CDR1 is SQVTM and CDR2 is ANQGSEA. CDR3 in amino acids: CSVRTGTGPTYEQYF. The DNA of the CDR3 is TGCAGCGTTAGGACCGGGACAGGGCCCACCTACGAGCAGTACTTC.

The sample holds many counts of this clonotype. This chain links TRBV15 with TRBJ2-7; tentative D call: TRBD2 (6 bases). The V gene lost 0 bases and the J gene lost 4 bases, with 13 bases spanning the gap. This CDR3 comprises 15 residues. The germline V gene has CDR1 LNHNV and CDR2 YYDKDF (reference sequence). The CDR3 loop reads CATSRDQLAAYEQYF. DNA of the CDR3: TGTGCCACCAGCAGAGATCAACTAGCAGCATACGAGCAGTACTTC. The complete variable domain, with remaining parts taken from reference TRBV15 and TRBJ2-7, reads DAMVIQNPRYQVTQFGKPVTLSCSQTLNHNVMYWYQQKSSQAPKLLFHYYDKDFNNEADTPDNFQSRRPNTSFCFLDIRSPGLGDTAMYLCATSRDQLAAYEQYFGPGTRLTVT.